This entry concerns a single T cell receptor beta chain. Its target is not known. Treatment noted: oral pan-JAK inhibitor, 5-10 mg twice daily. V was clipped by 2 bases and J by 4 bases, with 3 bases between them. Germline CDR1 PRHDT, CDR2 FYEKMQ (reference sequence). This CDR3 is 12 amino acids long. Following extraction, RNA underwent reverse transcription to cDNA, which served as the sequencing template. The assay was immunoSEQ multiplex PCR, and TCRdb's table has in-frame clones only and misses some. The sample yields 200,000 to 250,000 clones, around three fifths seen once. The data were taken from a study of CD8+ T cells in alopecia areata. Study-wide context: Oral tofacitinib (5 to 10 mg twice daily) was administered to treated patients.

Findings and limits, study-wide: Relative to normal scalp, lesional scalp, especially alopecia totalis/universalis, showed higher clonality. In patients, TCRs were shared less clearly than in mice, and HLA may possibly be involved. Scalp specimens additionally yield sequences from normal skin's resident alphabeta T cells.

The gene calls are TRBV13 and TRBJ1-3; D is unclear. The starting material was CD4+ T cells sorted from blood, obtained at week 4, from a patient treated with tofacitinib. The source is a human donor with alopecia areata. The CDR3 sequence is CASSLRGNTIYF. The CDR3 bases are TGTGCCAGCAGCTTAAGGGGAAACACCATATATTTT. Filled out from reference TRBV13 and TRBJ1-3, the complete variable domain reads AAGVIQSPRHLIKEKRETATLKCYPIPRHDTVYWYQQGPGQDPQFLISFYEKMQSDKGSIPDRFSAQQFSDYHSELNMSSLELGDSALYFCASSLRGNTIYFGEGSWLTVV.